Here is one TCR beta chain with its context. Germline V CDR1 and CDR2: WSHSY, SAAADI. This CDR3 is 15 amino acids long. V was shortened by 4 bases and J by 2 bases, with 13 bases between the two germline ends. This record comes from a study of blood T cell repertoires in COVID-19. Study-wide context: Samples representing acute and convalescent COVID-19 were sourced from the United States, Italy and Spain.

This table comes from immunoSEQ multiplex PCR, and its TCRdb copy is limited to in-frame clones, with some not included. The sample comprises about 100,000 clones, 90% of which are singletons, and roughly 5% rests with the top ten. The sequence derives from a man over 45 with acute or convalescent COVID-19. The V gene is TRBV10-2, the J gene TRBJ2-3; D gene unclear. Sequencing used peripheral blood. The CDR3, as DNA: TGCGCCAGCAGTGCCCCCCAGGATAACACAGATACGCAGTATTTT. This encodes CASSAPQDNTDTQYF.